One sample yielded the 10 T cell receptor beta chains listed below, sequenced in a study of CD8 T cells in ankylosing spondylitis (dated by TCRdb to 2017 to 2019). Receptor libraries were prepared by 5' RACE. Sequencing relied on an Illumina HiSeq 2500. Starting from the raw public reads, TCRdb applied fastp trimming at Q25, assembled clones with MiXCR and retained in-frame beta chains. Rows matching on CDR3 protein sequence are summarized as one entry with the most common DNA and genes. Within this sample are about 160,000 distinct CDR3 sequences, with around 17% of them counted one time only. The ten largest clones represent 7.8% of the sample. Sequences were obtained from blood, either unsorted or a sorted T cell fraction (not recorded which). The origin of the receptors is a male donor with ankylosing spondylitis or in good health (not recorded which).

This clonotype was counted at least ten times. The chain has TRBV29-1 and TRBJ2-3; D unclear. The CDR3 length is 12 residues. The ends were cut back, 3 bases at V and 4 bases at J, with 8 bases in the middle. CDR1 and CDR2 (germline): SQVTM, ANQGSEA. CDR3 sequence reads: CSVDRSADTQYF. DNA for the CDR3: TGCAGCGTTGATCGAAGCGCAGATACGCAGTATTTT.

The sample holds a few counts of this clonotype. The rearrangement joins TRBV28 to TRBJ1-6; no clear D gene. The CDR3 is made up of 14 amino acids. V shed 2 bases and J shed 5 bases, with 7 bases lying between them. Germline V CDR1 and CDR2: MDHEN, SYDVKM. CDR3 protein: CASSLPEDNSPLHF. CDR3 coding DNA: TGTGCCAGCAGTTTACCAGAGGATAATTCACCCCTCCACTTT.

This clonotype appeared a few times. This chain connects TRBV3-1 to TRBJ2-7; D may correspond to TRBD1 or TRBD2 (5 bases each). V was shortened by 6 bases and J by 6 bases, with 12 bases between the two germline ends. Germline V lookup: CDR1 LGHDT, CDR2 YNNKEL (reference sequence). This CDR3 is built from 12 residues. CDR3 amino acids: CASSRRDGEQYF. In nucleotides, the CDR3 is TGTGCCAGCAGTAGACGGGACGGCGAGCAGTACTTC.

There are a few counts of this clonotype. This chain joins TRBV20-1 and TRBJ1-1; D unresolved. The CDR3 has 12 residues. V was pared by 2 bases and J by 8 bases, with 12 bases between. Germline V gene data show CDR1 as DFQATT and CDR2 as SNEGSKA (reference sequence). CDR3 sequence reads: CSARSRDFEAFF. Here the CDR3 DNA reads TGCAGTGCTAGATCGAGGGATTTCGAAGCTTTCTTT.

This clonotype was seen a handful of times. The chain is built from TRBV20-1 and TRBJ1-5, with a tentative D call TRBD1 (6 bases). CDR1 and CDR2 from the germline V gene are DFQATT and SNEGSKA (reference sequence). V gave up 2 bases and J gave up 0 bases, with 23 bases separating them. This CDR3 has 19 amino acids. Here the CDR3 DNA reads TGCAGTGCTAGACGGGCGACAGGAGCACTGAGCGTTAGCAATCAGCCCCAGCATTTT. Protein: CSARRATGALSVSNQPQHF.

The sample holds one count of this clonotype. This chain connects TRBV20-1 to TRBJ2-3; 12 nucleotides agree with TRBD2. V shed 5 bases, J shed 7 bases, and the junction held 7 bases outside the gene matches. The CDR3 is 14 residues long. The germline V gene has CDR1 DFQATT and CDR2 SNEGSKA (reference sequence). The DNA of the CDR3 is TGCAGTGCTGGACTAGCGGGATCGGTGAATACGCAGTATTTT. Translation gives CSAGLAGSVNTQYF.

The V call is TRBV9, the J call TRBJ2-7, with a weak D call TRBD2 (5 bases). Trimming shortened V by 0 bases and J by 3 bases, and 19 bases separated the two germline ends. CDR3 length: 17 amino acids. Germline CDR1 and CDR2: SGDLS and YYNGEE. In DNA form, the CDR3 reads TGTGCCAGCAGCGTAGGTAGTAGCGTCGGTGAGGTCTACGAGCAGTACTTC. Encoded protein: CASSVGSSVGEVYEQYF.

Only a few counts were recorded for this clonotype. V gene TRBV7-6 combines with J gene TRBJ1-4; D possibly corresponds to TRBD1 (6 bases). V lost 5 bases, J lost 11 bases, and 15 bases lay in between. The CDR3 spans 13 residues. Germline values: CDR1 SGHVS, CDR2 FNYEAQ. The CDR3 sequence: CASSAGGRGKLFF. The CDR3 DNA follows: TGTGCCAGCAGCGCTGGGGGCAGGGGCAAACTGTTTTTT.

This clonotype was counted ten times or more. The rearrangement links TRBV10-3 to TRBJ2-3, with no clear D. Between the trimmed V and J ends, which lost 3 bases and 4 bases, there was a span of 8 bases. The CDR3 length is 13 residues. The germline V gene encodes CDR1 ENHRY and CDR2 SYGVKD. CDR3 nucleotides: TGTGCCATCAGTGAAGTATCGGCAGATACGCAGTATTTT. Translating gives CAISEVSADTQYF.

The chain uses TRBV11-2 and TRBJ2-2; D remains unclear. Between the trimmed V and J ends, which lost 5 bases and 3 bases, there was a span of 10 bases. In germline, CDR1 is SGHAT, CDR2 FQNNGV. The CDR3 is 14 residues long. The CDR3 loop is CASSHKRYTGELFF. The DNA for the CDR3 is TGTGCCAGCAGCCATAAGAGGTACACCGGGGAGCTGTTTTTT.